What follows describes a single TCR beta chain. Its antigen is still unknown. The CDR3 has 15 residues. J was trimmed by 2 bases and V by 0 bases; bases with no gene match: 1. Germline V gives CDR1 SEHNR, CDR2 FQNEAQ (reference sequence). The sample belongs to a study of shared clonotypes between healthy human individuals. Notes on the study in general: Only blood samples were collected, and tissue repertoires likely differ. Shared clonotypes across all four donors exceeded non-shared ones in generation probability. The study generally estimated greater richness for naive than memory subsets.

Libraries were prepared by immunoSEQ multiplex PCR; TCRdb keeps only in-frame clonotypes and omits some of them. Of about 1.5 million clones detected, around 97% appear once; the ten largest clones hold approximately 1.1%. The authors divided CD4+ cells into CD45RA+ naive and CD45RA-negative memory subsets. The V and J genes are TRBV7-9 and TRBJ2-1; 7 nucleotides agree with TRBD2. This sequence originates from a young man in good health. The sample taken for sequencing was naive CD4+ T cells sorted from blood. Stated subset: CD45RA+ positively selected. In nucleotides, the CDR3 is TGTGCCAGCAGCTTAGCGGGGGGGACCTACAATGAGCAGTTCTTC. Its translation is CASSLAGGTYNEQFF.